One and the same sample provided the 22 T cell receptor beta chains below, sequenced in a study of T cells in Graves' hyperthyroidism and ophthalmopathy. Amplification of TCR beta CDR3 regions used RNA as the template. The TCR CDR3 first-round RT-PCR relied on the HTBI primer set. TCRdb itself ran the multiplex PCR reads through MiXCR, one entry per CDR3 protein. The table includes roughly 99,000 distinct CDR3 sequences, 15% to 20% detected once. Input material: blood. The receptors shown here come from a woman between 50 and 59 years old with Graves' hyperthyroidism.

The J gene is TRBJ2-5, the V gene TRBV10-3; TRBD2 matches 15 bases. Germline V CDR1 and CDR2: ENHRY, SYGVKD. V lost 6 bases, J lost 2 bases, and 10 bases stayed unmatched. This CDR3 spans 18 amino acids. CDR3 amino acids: CAISNAGLAGGGQETQYF. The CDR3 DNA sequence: TGTGCCATCAGCAATGCTGGACTAGCGGGAGGGGGGCAAGAGACCCAGTACTTC.

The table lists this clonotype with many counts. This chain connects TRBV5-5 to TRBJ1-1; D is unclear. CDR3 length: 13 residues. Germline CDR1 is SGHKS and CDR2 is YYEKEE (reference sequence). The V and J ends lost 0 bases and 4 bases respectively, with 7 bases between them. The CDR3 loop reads CASSLDTATEAFF. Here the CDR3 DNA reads TGTGCCAGCAGCTTGGACACAGCCACTGAAGCTTTCTTT.

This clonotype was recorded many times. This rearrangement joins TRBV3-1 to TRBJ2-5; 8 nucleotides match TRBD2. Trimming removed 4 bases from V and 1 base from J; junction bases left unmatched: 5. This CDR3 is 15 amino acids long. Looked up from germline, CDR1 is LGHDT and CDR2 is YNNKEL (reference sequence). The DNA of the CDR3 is TGTGCCAGCAGCCCGGGGGGGGGAAGCCAAGAGACCCAGTACTTC. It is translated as CASSPGGGSQETQYF.

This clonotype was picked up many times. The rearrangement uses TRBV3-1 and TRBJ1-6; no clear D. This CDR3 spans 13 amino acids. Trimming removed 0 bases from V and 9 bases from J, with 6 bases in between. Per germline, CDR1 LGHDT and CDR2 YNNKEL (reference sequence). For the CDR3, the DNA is TGTGCCAGCAGCCAAGAGGAGCGTTCACCCCTCCACTTT. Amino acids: CASSQEERSPLHF.

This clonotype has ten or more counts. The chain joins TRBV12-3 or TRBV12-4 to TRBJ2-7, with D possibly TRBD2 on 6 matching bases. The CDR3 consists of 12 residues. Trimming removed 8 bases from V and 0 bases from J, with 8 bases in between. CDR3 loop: CASPGSSYEQYV. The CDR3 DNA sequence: TGTGCCAGCCCCGGGAGCTCCTACGAGCAGTACGTC.

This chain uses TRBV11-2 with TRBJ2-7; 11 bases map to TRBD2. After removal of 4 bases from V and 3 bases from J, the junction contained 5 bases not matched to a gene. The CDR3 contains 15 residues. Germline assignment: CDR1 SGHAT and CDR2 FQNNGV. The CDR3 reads CASSSGLAVGYEQYV. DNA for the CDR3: TGTGCCAGCAGCTCGGGACTAGCGGTAGGCTACGAGCAGTACGTC.

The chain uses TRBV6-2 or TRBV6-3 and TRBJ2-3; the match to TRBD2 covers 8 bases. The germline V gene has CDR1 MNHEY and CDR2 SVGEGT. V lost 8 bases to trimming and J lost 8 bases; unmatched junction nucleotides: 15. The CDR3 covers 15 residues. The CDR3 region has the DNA TGTGCCAGCCCCCCGGGGGGGAATTCGAAGGGTACGCAGTATTTT. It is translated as CASPPGGNSKGTQYF.

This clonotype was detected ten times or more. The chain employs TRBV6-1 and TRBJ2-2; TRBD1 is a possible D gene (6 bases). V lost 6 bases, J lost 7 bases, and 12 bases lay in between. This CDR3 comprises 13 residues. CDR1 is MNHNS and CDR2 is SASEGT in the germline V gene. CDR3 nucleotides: TGTGCCAGCAGAGGGGGAACAGACGGGGAGCTGTTTTTT. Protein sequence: CASRGGTDGELFF.

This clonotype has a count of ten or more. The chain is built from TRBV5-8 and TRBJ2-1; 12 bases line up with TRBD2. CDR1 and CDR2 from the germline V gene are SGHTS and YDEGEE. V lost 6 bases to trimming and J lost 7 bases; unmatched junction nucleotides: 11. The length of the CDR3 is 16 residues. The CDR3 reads CASTQRGTSGRNEQFF. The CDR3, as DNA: TGTGCCAGCACCCAACGTGGCACTAGCGGGAGGAATGAGCAGTTCTTC.

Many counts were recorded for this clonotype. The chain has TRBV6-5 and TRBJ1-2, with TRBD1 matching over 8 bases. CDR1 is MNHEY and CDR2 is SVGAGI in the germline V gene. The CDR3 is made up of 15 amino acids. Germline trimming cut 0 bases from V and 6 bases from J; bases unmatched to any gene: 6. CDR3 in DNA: TGTGCCAGCAGTTACTCATATTGGGGACAGGATGGCTACACCTTC. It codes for CASSYSYWGQDGYTF.

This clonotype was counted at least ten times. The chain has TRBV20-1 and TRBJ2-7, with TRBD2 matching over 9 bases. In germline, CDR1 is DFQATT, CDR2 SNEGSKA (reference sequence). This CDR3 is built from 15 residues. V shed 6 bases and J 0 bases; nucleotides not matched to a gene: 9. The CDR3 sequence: CSATSSGTISYEQYF. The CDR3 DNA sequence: TGCAGTGCGACCTCTAGCGGGACCATCTCCTACGAGCAGTACTTC.

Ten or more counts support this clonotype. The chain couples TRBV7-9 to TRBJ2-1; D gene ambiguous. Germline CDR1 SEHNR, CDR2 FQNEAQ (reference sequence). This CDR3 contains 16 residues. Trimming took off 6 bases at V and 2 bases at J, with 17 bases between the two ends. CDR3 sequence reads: CASRPGWGSAYNEQFF. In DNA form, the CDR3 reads TGTGCCAGCAGACCCGGATGGGGAAGCGCCTACAATGAGCAGTTCTTC.

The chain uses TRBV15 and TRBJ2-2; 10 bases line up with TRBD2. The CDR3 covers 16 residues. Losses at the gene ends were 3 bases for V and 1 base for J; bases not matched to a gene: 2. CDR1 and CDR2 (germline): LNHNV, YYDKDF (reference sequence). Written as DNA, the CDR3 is TGTGCCACCAGCAGGAGGACTAGCGGGAACACCGGGGAGCTGTTTTTT. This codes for CATSRRTSGNTGELFF.

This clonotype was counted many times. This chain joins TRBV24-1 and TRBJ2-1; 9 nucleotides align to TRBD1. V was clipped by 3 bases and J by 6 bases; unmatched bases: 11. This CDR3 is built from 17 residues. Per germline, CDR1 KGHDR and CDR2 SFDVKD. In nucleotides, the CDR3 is TGTGCCACCAGTGATGCGGACGACAGGGGGATTACCAATGAGCAGTTCTTC. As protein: CATSDADDRGITNEQFF.

The DNA of the CDR3 is TGCGCCAGCATGGAAATACAGGGGTCCAGGGAGACCCAGTACTTC. Amino acid sequence: CASMEIQGSRETQYF. The chain links TRBV10-2 to TRBJ2-5; 7 positions match TRBD1. The germline CDR1 and CDR2 sequences are WSHSY and SAAADI. The V and J ends lost 7 bases and 5 bases, in that order; junction bases with no gene match: 13. There are 15 residues in the CDR3.

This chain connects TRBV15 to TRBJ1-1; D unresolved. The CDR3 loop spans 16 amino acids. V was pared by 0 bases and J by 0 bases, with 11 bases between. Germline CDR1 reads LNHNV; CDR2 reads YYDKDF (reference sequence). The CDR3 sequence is CATSRDGRTMNTEAFF. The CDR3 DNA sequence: TGTGCCACCAGCAGAGATGGACGGACCATGAACACTGAAGCTTTCTTT.

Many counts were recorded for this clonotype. The CDR3 DNA is TGTGCCAGCAGTCCAGACCCGGGACTAGGGTACAATGAGCAGTTCTTC. Protein: CASSPDPGLGYNEQFF. The rearrangement links TRBV27 to TRBJ2-1; TRBD2 agrees at 8 bases. Trimming at V came to 5 bases and at J to 4 bases, leaving 10 bases not matched to a gene. The CDR3 has 16 amino acids. Germline CDR1 reads MNHEY; CDR2 reads SMNVEV (reference sequence).

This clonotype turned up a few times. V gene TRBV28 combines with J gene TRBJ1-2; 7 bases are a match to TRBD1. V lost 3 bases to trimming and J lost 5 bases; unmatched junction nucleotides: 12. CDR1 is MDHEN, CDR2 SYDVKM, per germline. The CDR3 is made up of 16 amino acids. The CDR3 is CASSFRETGNRYGYTF. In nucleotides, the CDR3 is TGTGCCAGCAGTTTCCGGGAGACAGGGAACCGTTATGGCTACACCTTC.

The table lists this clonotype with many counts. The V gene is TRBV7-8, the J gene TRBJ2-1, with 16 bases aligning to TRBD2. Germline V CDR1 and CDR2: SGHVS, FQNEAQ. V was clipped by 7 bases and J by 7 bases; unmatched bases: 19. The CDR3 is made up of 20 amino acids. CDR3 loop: CASTQHGTSGRALDGNEQFF. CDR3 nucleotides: TGTGCCAGCACCCAGCACGGGACTAGCGGGAGGGCCCTCGACGGGAATGAGCAGTTCTTC.

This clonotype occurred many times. CDR3 protein: CASSPVSTGELFF. The CDR3 DNA is TGTGCCAGCAGCCCCGTCTCCACCGGGGAGCTGTTTTTT. The chain recombines TRBV3-1 with TRBJ2-2; D is unresolved. CDR3 length: 13 residues. Germline CDR1 reads LGHDT; CDR2 reads YNNKEL (reference sequence). Trimming shortened V by 4 bases and J by 4 bases, and 7 bases separated the two germline ends.

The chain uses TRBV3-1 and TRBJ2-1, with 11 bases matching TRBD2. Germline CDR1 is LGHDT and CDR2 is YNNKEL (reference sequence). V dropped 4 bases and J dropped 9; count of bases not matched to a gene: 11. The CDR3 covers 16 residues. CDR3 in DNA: TGTGCCAGCAGCCCCACTAGCGGGAGAGTCGAGGGTGAGCAGTTCTTC. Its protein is CASSPTSGRVEGEQFF.

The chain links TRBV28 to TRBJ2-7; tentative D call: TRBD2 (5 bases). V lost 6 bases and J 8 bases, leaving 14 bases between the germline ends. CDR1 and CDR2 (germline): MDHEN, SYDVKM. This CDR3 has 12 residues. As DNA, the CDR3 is TGTGCCAGCAGGACCCGCGGGCGGAAGCAGTACTTC. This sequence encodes CASRTRGRKQYF.